This T cell receptor beta chain was recorded in a study of vaccination and CD4 T cells after COVID-19. Across the whole study: Cultures acting as controls obtained a CEFX pool, an HIV-1 Nef pool, or no peptide.

This CDR3 contains 15 residues. Germline V lookup: CDR1 GTSNPN, CDR2 SVGIG (reference sequence). After removal of 1 base from V and 12 bases from J, the junction contained 11 bases not matched to a gene. Stated treatment: approximately 10-day PBMC culture with coronavirus spike peptide pools or control peptides (ViraFEST assay). About this clonotype: Its antigen is unidentified.

Oncomine TCR Beta short-read sequencing was applied to DNA from cultured CD4+ T cells. TCRdb itself ran the PCR reads through MiXCR, one entry per CDR3 protein. The data show roughly 17,000 distinct CDR3 sequences, more than 40% seen once. The clonotype was recovered from a human donor who had recovered from COVID-19. The sample in question was CD4+ T cells from blood, cultured in vitro, obtained before SARS-CoV-2 vaccination. The chain couples TRBV30 to TRBJ1-6; 8 nucleotides agree with TRBD1. The CDR3 coding sequence is TGTGCCTGGAGTGCCTTGGACAGGGAGAGGCTACCCCTCCACTTT. This codes for CAWSALDRERLPLHF. Using reference TRBV30 and TRBJ1-6 for the parts outside the CDR3, the full variable domain is SQTIHQWPATLVQPVGSPLSLECTVEGTSNPNLYWYRQAAGRGLQLLFYSVGIGQISSEVPQNLSASRPQDRQFILSSKKLLLSDSGFYLCAWSALDRERLPLHFGNGTRLTVT.